The 22 T cell receptor beta chains below were found in one sample sequenced in a study of tumor-infiltrating lymphocytes in primary liver carcinoma. Reverse transcription of about 500 ng total RNA with a constant-region primer produced TCR beta cDNA. Each TCR beta library was derived from three nested multiplex PCR rounds that employed slightly modified ARM-PCR. Running about 11 cycles apiece, the first two PCR rounds relied on TRBV1-TRBV30 forward primers together with a C-beta reverse primer. A single record per CDR3 protein comes from TCRdb applying MiXCR to the multiplex PCR reads. The sample has 330,000 or so distinct CDR3 sequences; 65% are singletons. It was unsorted whole blood that yielded blood RNA, and germline DNA was also extracted. Input material: peripheral blood. Receptors originate from a man in his forties with primary liver carcinoma and hepatitis B virus infection.

The chain combines TRBV11-1 with TRBJ1-1, with D unclear. The length of the CDR3 is 14 residues. The V gene lost 5 bases and the J gene lost 4 bases, with 14 bases spanning the gap. Germline loops: CDR1 SGHAT, CDR2 FQDESV (reference sequence). The CDR3 coding sequence is TGTGCCAGCAGCGGGGAAGGGCAGTCCACTGAAGCTTTCTTT. Translated, it gives CASSGEGQSTEAFF. The variable domain in full, with the rest retrieved from reference TRBV11-1 and TRBJ1-1, is EAEVAQSPRYKITEKSQAVAFWCDPISGHATLYWYRQILGQGPELLVQFQDESVVDDSQLPKDRFSAERLKGVDSTLKIQPAELGDSAMYLCASSGEGQSTEAFFGQGTRLTVV.

Comment on this clonotype: A read error may explain this, as a much larger clone is one base away. The rearrangement links TRBV4-2 to TRBJ1-1; maybe TRBD1 (6 bases). The germline gives CDR1 LGHNA, CDR2 YNFKEQ. Trimming took off 2 bases at V and 2 bases at J, with 21 bases between the two ends. The CDR3 extends over 18 amino acids. The chain's CDR3 is CASSQSLIAGTPNTEAFF. DNA for the CDR3: TGTGCCAGCAGCCAATCTCTCATAGCCGGGACACCAAACACTGAAGCTTTCTTT.

DNA for the CDR3: TGTGCCAGCAGCTTGGCCGGGGGGCGCGTAAACGAGCAGTACTTC. It is translated as CASSLAGGRVNEQYF. The chain joins TRBV5-4 to TRBJ2-7; a possible D gene is TRBD2 (7 bases). The CDR3 covers 15 residues. The germline CDR1 and CDR2 sequences are SGHNT and YYREEE (reference sequence). Trimming removed 0 bases from V and 5 bases from J, with 15 bases in between.

A remark on this clonotype: One end of the junction does not line up with germline, which may come from a read error. V is TRBV28 and J is TRBJ2-1; TRBD2 might be the D (6 bases). Per the germline V gene, CDR1 is MDHEN and CDR2 is SYDVKM. This CDR3 comprises 14 residues. CDR3 in amino acids: CTSSPPGEADEQFF. The CDR3 DNA follows: TGTACCAGCAGTCCCCCCGGGGAGGCGGATGAGCAGTTCTTC.

About this clonotype itself: A read error may produce the germline difference seen at one junction end. V gene TRBV13 combines with J gene TRBJ1-1; D possibly corresponds to TRBD1 (6 bases). The germline V gene has CDR1 PRHDT and CDR2 FYEKMQ (reference sequence). This CDR3 spans 15 amino acids. As DNA, the CDR3 is TGTGCCAGCTTTATCGGGGGGGCAGCGAACGCTGAAGCTTTCTTT. As protein: CASFIGGAANAEAFF.

This clonotype has only a few counts. The CDR3 DNA reads as TGCGCCAGCAGCCCCACCGGGCAGGGATACGAGCAGTACTTC. Protein product: CASSPTGQGYEQYF. The genes are TRBV5-1 and TRBJ2-7; TRBD1 might be the D (5 bases). The ends were cut back, 4 bases at V and 4 bases at J, with 15 bases in the middle. Germline loops: CDR1 SGHRS, CDR2 YFSETQ. The length of the CDR3 is 14 residues.

A note on this clonotype: Just one base apart from a much larger clone, this may be a read error. The rearrangement uses TRBV6-5 and TRBJ2-7; the D is unclear. V was shortened by 9 bases and J by 8 bases, with 26 bases between the two germline ends. The germline V gene encodes CDR1 MNHEY and CDR2 SVGAGI. There are 15 residues in the CDR3. CDR3 DNA sequence: TGTGCCAGAAGCTCCCCCTTTCTGGCCACCACTAAGCAGTACTTC. Its protein is CARSSPFLATTKQYF.

Ten or more counts support this clonotype. The V gene is TRBV5-5, the J gene TRBJ2-7; D unresolved. The CDR3 consists of 13 residues. Germline CDR1 is SGHKS and CDR2 is YYEKEE (reference sequence). V was cut by 0 bases and J by 5 bases, with 9 bases left in between. The CDR3 region has the DNA TGTGCCAGCAGCTTGGGTCCTCGCGACGAGCAGTACTTC. Protein product: CASSLGPRDEQYF.

As concerns this clonotype: A junction end diverges from the germline sequence, so it may reflect a read error. J is TRBJ2-3 and V is TRBV12-3 or TRBV12-4; D ambiguous. The CDR3 length is 14 residues. The CDR3 DNA is TGTGCTAGCATTTACGACGCGGCGGCAGATACGCAGTATTTT. It codes for CASIYDAAADTQYF.

A remark on this clonotype: Relative to the germline gene, one junction end is altered; a read error may explain this. V usage is TRBV11-2 and J usage is TRBJ2-7, with D perhaps given as TRBD1 or TRBD2 (5 bases each). Germline lookup yields CDR1 SGHAT and CDR2 FQNNGV. The CDR3 contains 14 residues. The CDR3 spells CVSSPRWGSYKQYF. CDR3 bases: TGTGTCAGCAGCCCGAGGTGGGGGTCCTACAAGCAGTACTTC. Full variable domain (outside the CDR3, taken from reference TRBV11-2 and TRBJ2-7): EAGVAQSPRYKIIEKRQSVAFWCNPISGHATLYWYQQILGQGPKLLIQFQNNGVVDDSQLPKDRFSAERLKGVDSTLKIQPAKLEDSAVYLCVSSPRWGSYKQYFGPGTRLTVT.

This clonotype was counted ten times or more. The chain recombines TRBV20-1 with TRBJ2-5, with D uncertain. The V end lost 2 bases, the J end lost 2 bases, and 9 bases lay between the germline ends. CDR3 length: 13 amino acids. CDR1 and CDR2 (germline): DFQATT, SNEGSKA (reference sequence). This CDR3 is CSARSWSQETQYF. For the CDR3, the DNA is TGCAGTGCTAGATCGTGGTCGCAAGAGACCCAGTACTTC.

Comment on this clonotype: With a much larger clone just one base away, this may be a read error. The chain combines TRBV6-2 or TRBV6-3 with TRBJ2-1, with D unresolved. Germline CDR1 is MNHEY and CDR2 is SVGEGT. The CDR3 has 15 amino acids. The CDR3 region is CVSSSGWNSYNEQFF. The CDR3 nucleotides are TGTGTCAGCAGCTCCGGGTGGAACTCCTACAATGAGCAGTTCTTC.

This clonotype was detected only a few times. The V gene is TRBV7-9, the J gene TRBJ2-1; maybe TRBD2 (6 bases). Germline assignment: CDR1 SEHNR and CDR2 FQNEAQ (reference sequence). CDR3 length: 14 amino acids. Trimming shortened V by 4 bases and J by 4 bases, and 11 bases separated the two germline ends. The chain's CDR3 is CASSSTRLYNEQFF. CDR3 in DNA: TGTGCCAGCAGCTCGACTAGGTTATACAATGAGCAGTTCTTC.

This clonotype was seen once. This sequence joins TRBV30 and TRBJ2-1; 14 nucleotides match TRBD2. Germline V lookup: CDR1 GTSNPN, CDR2 SVGIG (reference sequence). The CDR3 loop spans 20 amino acids. The V segment lost 2 bases and the J segment 8 bases; nucleotides outside the gene matches: 20. As DNA, the CDR3 is TGTGCCTGGAGTCCCAGGGGGACTAGCGGGGGCAATCGTCTAATCGATGAGCAGTTCTTC. Its translation is CAWSPRGTSGGNRLIDEQFF.

The V and J genes are TRBV6-5 and TRBJ2-7; possibly TRBD2 for D (6 bases). Per the germline V gene, CDR1 is MNHEY and CDR2 is SVGAGI. The CDR3 extends over 12 amino acids. The CDR3 nucleotides are TGTGTTAGCCGCGGGGTATCCTACGAGCAGTACTTC. Its translation: CVSRGVSYEQYF.

As for this clonotype: An end of the junction does not agree with germline; a read error may underlie this. V usage is TRBV4-3 and J usage is TRBJ1-2; D not resolved. The CDR3 loop spans 13 amino acids. CDR1 is LGHNA and CDR2 is YSLEER in the germline V gene. The CDR3: CASSQEGNYGYTF. The CDR3 nucleotides are TGCGCCAGCAGCCAAGAGGGCAACTATGGCTACACCTTT.

On this clonotype: One end of the junction varies from germline; a read error may be responsible. The rearrangement links TRBV30 to TRBJ1-2; no clear D. Looked up from germline, CDR1 is GTSNPN and CDR2 is SVGIG (reference sequence). This CDR3 comprises 13 residues. CDR3 coding DNA: TGCGCCTGGTACCCAGGAAAGAACTATTGCTACACCTTC. It specifies CAWYPGKNYCYTF. Full variable domain (missing parts from reference TRBV30 and TRBJ1-2): SQTIHQWPATLVQPVGSPLSLECTVEGTSNPNLYWYRQAAGRGLQLLFYSVGIGQISSEVPQNLSASRPQDRQFILSSKKLLLSDSGFYLCAWYPGKNYCYTFGSGTRLTVV.

The V call is TRBV11-2, the J call TRBJ2-7, with D maybe TRBD1 (6 bases). This CDR3 has 15 residues. The germline V gene has CDR1 SGHAT and CDR2 FQNNGV. V shed 3 bases and J shed 11 bases, with 23 bases lying between them. CDR3 protein: CASSLDSSATYDEYF. The CDR3 DNA reads TGTGCCAGCAGCTTGGACAGTTCCGCAACCTACGATGAGTACTTC.

This clonotype was seen at least ten times. The chain carries TRBV6-2 or TRBV6-3 and TRBJ2-1; 9 nucleotides align to TRBD2. The CDR3 consists of 18 residues. Losses at the gene ends were 0 bases for V and 0 bases for J; bases not matched to a gene: 6. Germline assignment: CDR1 MNHEY and CDR2 SVGEGT. CDR3 sequence: CASSYSPSGTSSYNEQFF. The CDR3 DNA reads as TGTGCCAGCAGTTACTCGCCTAGCGGGACGAGCTCCTACAATGAGCAGTTCTTC.

Comment on this clonotype: One end of the junction fails to match germline, which may point to a read error. This chain connects TRBV6-5 to TRBJ1-2; D unclear. Germline CDR1 reads MNHEY; CDR2 reads SVGAGI. This CDR3 region has 14 residues. CDR3 sequence: CTSSYTTANYVYTF. The CDR3 region has the DNA TGTACCAGCAGTTACACCACAGCTAACTATGTCTACACCTTC.

With respect to this clonotype: The junction does not match germline at one end; this may be a read error. This chain connects TRBV11-2 to TRBJ2-3; D perhaps matches TRBD2 (5 bases). CDR3 length: 14 amino acids. Germline V gives CDR1 SGHAT, CDR2 FQNNGV. This CDR3 reads CVSSLARGIGSQYF. The CDR3 coding sequence is TGTGTCAGCAGCTTAGCTCGAGGGATAGGGTCGCAGTATTTT.

Points on this clonotype: A clone one base away is much larger, so this may be a read error. The CDR3 ends on some other residue instead of the conserved phenylalanine or tryptophan, so this is likely a read error. The chain carries TRBV11-2 and TRBJ1-6; D not resolved. Germline-derived CDR1 and CDR2 are SGHAT and FQNNGV. This CDR3 is 12 amino acids long. DNA of the CDR3: TGTACCAGCAGCTTAGTCAGTTCACCCCTCCACTAT. It yields the protein CTSSLVSSPLHY.